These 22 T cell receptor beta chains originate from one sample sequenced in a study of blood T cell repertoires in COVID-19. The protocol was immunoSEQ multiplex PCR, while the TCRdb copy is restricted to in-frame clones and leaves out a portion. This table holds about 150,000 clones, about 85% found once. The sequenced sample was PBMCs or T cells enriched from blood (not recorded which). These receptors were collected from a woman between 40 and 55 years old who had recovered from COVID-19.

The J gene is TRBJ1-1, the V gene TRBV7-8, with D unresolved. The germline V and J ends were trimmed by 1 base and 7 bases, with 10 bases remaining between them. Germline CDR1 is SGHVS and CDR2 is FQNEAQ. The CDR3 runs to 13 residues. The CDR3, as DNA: TGTGCCAGCAGCTTAGGGAGGCTGTTTGAAGCTTTCTTT. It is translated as CASSLGRLFEAFF.

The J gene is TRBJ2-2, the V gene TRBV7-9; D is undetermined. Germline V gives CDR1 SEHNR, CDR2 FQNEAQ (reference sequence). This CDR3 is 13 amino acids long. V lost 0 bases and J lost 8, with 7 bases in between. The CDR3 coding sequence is TGTGCCAGCAGCTTAGCCCTCTCGGGGGAGCTGTTTTTT. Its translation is CASSLALSGELFF.

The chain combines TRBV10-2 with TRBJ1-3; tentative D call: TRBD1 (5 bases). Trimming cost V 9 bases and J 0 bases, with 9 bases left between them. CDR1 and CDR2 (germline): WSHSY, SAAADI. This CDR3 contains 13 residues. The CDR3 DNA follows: TGCGCCAGTAGACAGAACTCTGGAAACACCATATATTTT. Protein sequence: CASRQNSGNTIYF.

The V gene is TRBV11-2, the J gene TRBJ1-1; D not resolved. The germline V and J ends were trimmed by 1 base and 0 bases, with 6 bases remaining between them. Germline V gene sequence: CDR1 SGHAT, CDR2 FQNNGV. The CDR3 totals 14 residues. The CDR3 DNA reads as TGTGCCAGCAGCTTAGCAACTCTGAACACTGAAGCTTTCTTT. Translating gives CASSLATLNTEAFF.

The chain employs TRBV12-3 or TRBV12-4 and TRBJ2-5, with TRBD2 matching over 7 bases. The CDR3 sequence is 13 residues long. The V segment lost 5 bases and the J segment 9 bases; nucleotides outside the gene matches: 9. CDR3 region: CASSPAGLIPQYF. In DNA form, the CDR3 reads TGTGCCAGCAGTCCCGCGGGACTAATCCCCCAGTACTTC.

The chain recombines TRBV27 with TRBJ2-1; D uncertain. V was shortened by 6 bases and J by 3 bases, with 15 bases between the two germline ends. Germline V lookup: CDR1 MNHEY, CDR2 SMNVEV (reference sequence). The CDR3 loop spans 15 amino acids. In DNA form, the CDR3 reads TGTGCCAGCAGATCTAAGCCGAACCTCTACAATGAGCAGTTCTTC. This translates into CASRSKPNLYNEQFF.

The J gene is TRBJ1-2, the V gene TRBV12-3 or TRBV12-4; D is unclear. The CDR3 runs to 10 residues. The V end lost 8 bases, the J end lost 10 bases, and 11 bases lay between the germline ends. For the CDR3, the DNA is TGTGCCAGCGCAGGAGGTGACTACACCTTC. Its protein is CASAGGDYTF.

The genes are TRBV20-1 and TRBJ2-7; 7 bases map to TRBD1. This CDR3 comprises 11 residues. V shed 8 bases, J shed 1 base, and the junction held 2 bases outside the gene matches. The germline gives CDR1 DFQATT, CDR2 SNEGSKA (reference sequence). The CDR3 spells CSYRGSYEQYF. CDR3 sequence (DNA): TGCAGTTACAGGGGATCCTACGAGCAGTACTTC.

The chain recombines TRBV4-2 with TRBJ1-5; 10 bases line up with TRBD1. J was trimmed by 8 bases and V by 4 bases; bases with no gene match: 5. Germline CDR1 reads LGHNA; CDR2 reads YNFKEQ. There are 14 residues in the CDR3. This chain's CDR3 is CASSLDRGNEPQHF. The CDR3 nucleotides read TGTGCCAGCAGCCTGGACAGGGGGAATGAGCCCCAGCATTTT.

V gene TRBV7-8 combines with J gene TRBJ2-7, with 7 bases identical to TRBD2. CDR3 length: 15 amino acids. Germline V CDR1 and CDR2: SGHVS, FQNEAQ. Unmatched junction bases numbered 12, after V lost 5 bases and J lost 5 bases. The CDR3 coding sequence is TGTGCCAGCAGCCCATTAGGGCTAGCGGAGAACGAGCAGTACTTC. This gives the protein CASSPLGLAENEQYF.

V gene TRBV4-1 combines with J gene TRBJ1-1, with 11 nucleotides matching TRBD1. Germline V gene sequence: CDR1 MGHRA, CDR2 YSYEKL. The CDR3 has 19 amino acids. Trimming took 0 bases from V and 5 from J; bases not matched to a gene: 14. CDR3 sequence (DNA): TGCGCCAGCAGCCAAGAGAGAGGCCCGGGACAGGGGGTAGGGACTGAAGCTTTCTTT. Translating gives CASSQERGPGQGVGTEAFF.

DNA for the CDR3: TGTGCCAGCAGAATAGACGGCAGGTACGGCTACACCTTC. It yields the protein CASRIDGRYGYTF. This chain joins TRBV27 and TRBJ1-2, with D uncertain. The V gene's germline CDR1 is MNHEY and CDR2 SMNVEV (reference sequence). The CDR3 length is 13 residues. The ends were cut back, 6 bases at V and 8 bases at J, with 16 bases in the middle.

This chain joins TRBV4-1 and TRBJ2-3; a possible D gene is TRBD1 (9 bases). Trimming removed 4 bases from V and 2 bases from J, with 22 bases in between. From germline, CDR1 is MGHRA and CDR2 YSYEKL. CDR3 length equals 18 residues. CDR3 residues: CASSLRQGQGLVTDTQYF. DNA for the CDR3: TGCGCCAGCAGCCTTCGACAGGGACAGGGACTAGTCACAGATACGCAGTATTTT.

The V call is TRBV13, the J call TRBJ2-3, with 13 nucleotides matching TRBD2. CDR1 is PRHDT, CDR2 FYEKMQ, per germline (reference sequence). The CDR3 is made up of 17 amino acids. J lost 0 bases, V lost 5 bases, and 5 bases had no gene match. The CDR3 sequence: CASSPETSGGSTDTQYF. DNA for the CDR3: TGTGCCAGCAGCCCAGAGACTAGCGGGGGGAGCACAGATACGCAGTATTTT.

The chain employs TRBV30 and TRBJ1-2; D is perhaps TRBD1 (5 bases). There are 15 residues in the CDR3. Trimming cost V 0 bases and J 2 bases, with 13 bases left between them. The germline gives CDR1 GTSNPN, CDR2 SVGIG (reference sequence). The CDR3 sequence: CAWSVRGSGNYGYTF. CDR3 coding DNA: TGTGCCTGGAGTGTTAGGGGCTCTGGGAACTATGGCTACACCTTC.

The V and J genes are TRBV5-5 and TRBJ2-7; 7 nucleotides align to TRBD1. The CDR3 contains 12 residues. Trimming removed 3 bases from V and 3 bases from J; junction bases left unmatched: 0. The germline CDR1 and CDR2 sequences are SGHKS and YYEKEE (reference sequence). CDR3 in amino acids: CASSWDSYEQYF. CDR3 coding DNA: TGTGCCAGCAGCTGGGACAGCTACGAGCAGTACTTC.

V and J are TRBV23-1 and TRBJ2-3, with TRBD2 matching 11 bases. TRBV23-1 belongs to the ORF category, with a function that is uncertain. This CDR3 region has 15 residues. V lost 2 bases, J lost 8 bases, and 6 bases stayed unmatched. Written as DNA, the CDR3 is TGCGCCAGCAGTCAAACTAGCGGGGGCGGGGGTACGCAGTATTTT. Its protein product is CASSQTSGGGGTQYF.

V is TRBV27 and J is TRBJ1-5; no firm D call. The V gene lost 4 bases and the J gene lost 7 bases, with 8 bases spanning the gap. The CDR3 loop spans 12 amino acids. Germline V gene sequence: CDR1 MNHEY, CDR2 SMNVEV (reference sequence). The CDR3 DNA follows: TGTGCCAGCAGTTCGGGCGGGCAGCCCCAGCATTTT. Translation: CASSSGGQPQHF.

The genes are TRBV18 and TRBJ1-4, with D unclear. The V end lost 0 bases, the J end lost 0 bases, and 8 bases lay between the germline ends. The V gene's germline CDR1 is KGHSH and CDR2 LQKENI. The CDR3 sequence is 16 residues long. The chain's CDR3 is CASSPPEAATNEKLFF. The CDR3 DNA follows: TGTGCCAGCTCACCACCGGAAGCGGCAACTAATGAAAAACTGTTTTTT.

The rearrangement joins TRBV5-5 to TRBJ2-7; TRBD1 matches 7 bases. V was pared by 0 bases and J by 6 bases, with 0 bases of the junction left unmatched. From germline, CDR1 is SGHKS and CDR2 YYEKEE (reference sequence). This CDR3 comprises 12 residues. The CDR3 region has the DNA TGTGCCAGCAGCTTGGACAGGGGCGAGCAGTACTTC. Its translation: CASSLDRGEQYF.

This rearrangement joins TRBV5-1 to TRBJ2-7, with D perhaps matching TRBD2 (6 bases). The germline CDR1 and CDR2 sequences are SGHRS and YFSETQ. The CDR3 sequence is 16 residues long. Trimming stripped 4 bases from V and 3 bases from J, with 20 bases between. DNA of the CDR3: TGCGCCAGCAGCCCTGGACACTTCACCGGGGGCTACGAGCAGTACTTC. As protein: CASSPGHFTGGYEQYF.

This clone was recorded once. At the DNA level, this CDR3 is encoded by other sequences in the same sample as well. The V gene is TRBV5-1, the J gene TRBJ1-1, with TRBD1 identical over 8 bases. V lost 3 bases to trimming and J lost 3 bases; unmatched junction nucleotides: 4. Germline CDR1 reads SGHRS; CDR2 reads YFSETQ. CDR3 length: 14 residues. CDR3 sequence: CASSSGQGDTEAFF. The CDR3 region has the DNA TGCGCCAGCAGCTCAGGACAGGGAGACACTGAAGCTTTCTTT.